The text below deals with one TCR beta chain. As originally analysed: Using reference gene primer amplification, nucleated cell counts were estimated. Sequencing used immunoSEQ multiplex PCR; TCRdb keeps in-frame clones, though not all of them. That table gives V, J and clone size, and the DNA gave D and trimming. Of around 200,000 clones in the sample, 70% to 90% were seen once. The CDR3 is 15 amino acids. V dropped 6 bases and J dropped 1 base, with 12 bases sitting between them. Germline V CDR1 and CDR2: LNHDA, SQIVND (reference sequence). This entry comes from a study of blood T cell repertoires in COVID-19. Study summary: Samples of COVID-19 (acute and convalescent) were obtained from the United States, Italy and Spain. Sources were T cells, B-cell-depleted T cells, or PBMCs; the material itself was cDNA or gDNA.

This chain connects TRBV19 to TRBJ2-2, with D tentatively TRBD1 (6 bases). The specimen sequenced was peripheral blood. The sequence came from a man aged 35-49 years with active or convalescent COVID-19. The CDR3 DNA follows: TGTGCCAGTAGCAGGGGACGGATGAACACCGGGGAGCTGTTTTTT. Amino acid sequence: CASSRGRMNTGELFF. The complete variable domain, with remaining parts taken from reference TRBV19 and TRBJ2-2, reads DGGITQSPKYLFRKEGQNVTLSCEQNLNHDAMYWYRQDPGQGLRLIYYSQIVNDFQKGDIAEGYSVSREKKESFPLTVTSAQKNPTAFYLCASSRGRMNTGELFFGEGSRLTVL.